The rows below give T cell receptor beta chains drawn from one sample of a study of beta chain features in type 1 diabetes. Sequencing used immunoSEQ multiplex PCR; TCRdb keeps in-frame clones, though not all of them. The table records hundreds of thousands of clones, approximately 11% of them present only once. Sequences were obtained from naive CD4+ T cells from blood. The receptor set was obtained from a woman aged 25 to 39 in good health. The CDR3 runs from the conserved cysteine through the conserved F or W. D genes are given only for firm matches. Clone size is shown for a subset of rows, as once, few, many or a class of expanded clone.

V: TRBV7-9
D: -
size: few
J: TRBJ1-4
CDR3: CASSSPPGEKLFF
DNA: TGTGCCAGCAGCTCCCCGCCGGGGGAAAAACTGTTTTTT

V: TRBV9
D: -
size: few
J: TRBJ1-2
CDR3: CASSVEDGKGYGYTF
DNA: TGTGCCAGCAGCGTCGAAGACGGGAAGGGCTATGGCTACACCTTC

V: TRBV6-6
D: TRBD2
size: few
J: TRBJ2-1
CDR3: CASIPGTRAFEQFF
DNA: TGTGCCAGCATACCCGGGACTAGGGCTTTTGAGCAGTTCTTC

V: TRBV30
D: -
size: -
J: TRBJ2-1
CDR3: CAWSGPSLGNEQFF
DNA: TGTGCCTGGAGTGGTCCCTCACTAGGCAATGAGCAGTTCTTC

V: TRBV11-1
D: TRBD2
size: few
J: TRBJ2-5
CDR3: CASSILPGLAGPAGNQYF
DNA: TGTGCCAGCAGCATACTCCCGGGACTAGCGGGGCCCGCCGGGAACCAGTACTTC

V: TRBV5-1
D: TRBD2
size: -
J: TRBJ2-7
CDR3: CASSWTSGTFEQYF
DNA: TGCGCCAGCAGCTGGACTAGCGGGACCTTTGAGCAGTACTTC

V: TRBV7-8
D: TRBD1
size: few
J: TRBJ2-1
CDR3: CASSPGTASYNEQFF
DNA: TGTGCCAGCAGCCCCGGGACAGCGTCCTACAATGAGCAGTTCTTC

V: TRBV7-9
D: -
size: -
J: TRBJ2-3
CDR3: CASSLGAGSFLAQYF
DNA: TGTGCCAGCAGCTTAGGAGCGGGTAGCTTCCTTGCGCAGTATTTT

V: TRBV19
D: -
size: few
J: TRBJ1-5
CDR3: CASMLPGSNQPQHF
DNA: TGTGCCAGTATGCTCCCTGGCAGCAATCAGCCCCAGCATTTT

V: TRBV7-9
D: -
size: -
J: TRBJ2-6
CDR3: CASSFPSSSGANVLTF
DNA: TGTGCCAGCAGCTTCCCCTCTAGCTCTGGGGCCAACGTCCTGACTTTC

V: TRBV27
D: TRBD1
size: -
J: TRBJ2-1
CDR3: CASSSRDSYSYNEQFF
DNA: TGTGCCAGCAGTTCGAGGGACAGCTACTCCTACAATGAGCAGTTCTTC

V: TRBV5-1
D: TRBD2
size: -
J: TRBJ2-5
CDR3: CASSLSGGVTQYF
DNA: TGCGCCAGCAGCTTGAGCGGGGGTGTGACCCAGTACTTC

V: TRBV5-1
D: TRBD2
size: -
J: TRBJ2-7
CDR3: CASSLGDYATYEQYF
DNA: TGCGCCAGCAGCTTGGGGGACTACGCAACCTACGAGCAGTACTTC

V: TRBV6-5
D: TRBD2
size: few
J: TRBJ2-7
CDR3: CASSYSSGRRYYEQYF
DNA: TGTGCCAGCAGTTACTCTAGCGGGAGACGATATTACGAGCAGTACTTC

V: TRBV19
D: -
size: -
J: TRBJ1-1
CDR3: CASTSGVPLGTEAFF
DNA: TGTGCCAGTACTTCAGGGGTACCGCTCGGGACTGAAGCTTTCTTT

V: TRBV10-3
D: -
size: -
J: TRBJ2-7
CDR3: CAIRAGASNEQYF
DNA: TGTGCCATCAGGGCGGGGGCCAGCAACGAGCAGTACTTC

V: TRBV9
D: TRBD2
size: few
J: TRBJ2-7
CDR3: CASSVGGTSGRYEQYF
DNA: TGTGCCAGCAGCGTAGGTGGGACTAGCGGGAGGTACGAGCAGTACTTC

V: TRBV19
D: TRBD2
size: -
J: TRBJ2-3
CDR3: CASRPRLAGSTDTQYF
DNA: TGTGCCAGTAGGCCGAGACTAGCGGGATCTACAGATACGCAGTATTTT

V: TRBV13
D: TRBD2
size: -
J: TRBJ2-7
CDR3: CASSPSGGRAPYEQYF
DNA: TGTGCCAGCAGCCCCAGTGGGGGGAGGGCCCCCTACGAGCAGTACTTC

V: TRBV7-2
D: -
size: few
J: TRBJ2-7
CDR3: CASSLVRAYEQYF
DNA: TGTGCCAGCAGCTTGGTCAGGGCCTACGAGCAGTACTTC

V: TRBV28
D: -
size: -
J: TRBJ2-1
CDR3: CASFAGSSYNEQFF
DNA: TGTGCCAGTTTCGCGGGGTCCTCCTACAATGAGCAGTTCTTC

V: TRBV9
D: -
size: -
J: TRBJ1-5
CDR3: CASSETPQNQPQHF
DNA: TGTGCCAGCAGTGAAACTCCCCAAAATCAGCCCCAGCATTTT

V: TRBV28
D: -
size: -
J: TRBJ2-7
CDR3: CASRALLQQYF
DNA: TGTGCCAGCAGGGCCCTCTTACAGCAGTACTTC

V: TRBV5-1
D: TRBD1
size: -
J: TRBJ1-4
CDR3: CASSTTGTGNEKLFF
DNA: TGCGCCAGCAGCACTACCGGGACAGGGAATGAAAAACTGTTTTTT

V: TRBV27
D: TRBD2
size: once
J: TRBJ2-7
CDR3: CASGRRENYEQYF
DNA: TGTGCCAGCGGACGGCGGGAGAACTACGAGCAGTACTTC

V: TRBV4-3
D: -
size: few
J: TRBJ2-7
CDR3: CASSHDVIASYEQYF
DNA: TGCGCCAGCAGCCATGATGTAATAGCCTCCTACGAGCAGTACTTC

V: TRBV5-1
D: -
size: -
J: TRBJ2-6
CDR3: CASSLTNSTGWFGANVLTF
DNA: TGCGCCAGCAGCTTGACCAACTCGACAGGTTGGTTCGGGGCCAACGTCCTGACTTTC

V: TRBV7-8
D: -
size: -
J: TRBJ2-3
CDR3: CASSRLVSTDTQYF
DNA: TGTGCCAGCAGCCGGTTGGTCAGCACAGATACGCAGTATTTT

V: TRBV4-1
D: TRBD1
size: -
J: TRBJ2-5
CDR3: CASSQRDSQETQYF
DNA: TGCGCCAGCAGCCAAAGGGACAGTCAAGAGACCCAGTACTTC

V: TRBV18
D: -
size: -
J: TRBJ1-1
CDR3: CASSPSQGGRNTEAFF
DNA: TGTGCCAGCTCACCGAGCCAGGGCGGGAGGAACACTGAAGCTTTCTTT

V: TRBV7-9
D: TRBD2
size: many
J: TRBJ2-1
CDR3: CASSLAGGPNEQFF
DNA: TGTGCCAGCAGCTTAGCGGGAGGGCCCAATGAGCAGTTCTTC

V: TRBV7-2
D: -
size: -
J: TRBJ2-2
CDR3: CASSLGGSGGGELFF
DNA: TGTGCCAGCAGCTTAGGAGGGTCCGGGGGCGGGGAGCTGTTTTTT

V: TRBV7-3
D: TRBD1
size: few
J: TRBJ2-7
CDR3: CASSPYLTGPYEQYF
DNA: TGTGCCAGCAGCCCCTACTTGACAGGGCCCTACGAGCAGTACTTC

V: TRBV4-3
D: TRBD2
size: few
J: TRBJ2-1
CDR3: CASSQRLAGISSYNEQFF
DNA: TGCGCCAGCAGCCAAAGACTAGCGGGAATCAGCTCCTACAATGAGCAGTTCTTC

V: TRBV28
D: -
size: -
J: TRBJ2-7
CDR3: CASSLTSRAYEQYF
DNA: TGTGCCAGCAGCCTGACGTCGAGGGCCTACGAGCAGTACTTC

V: TRBV30
D: -
size: -
J: TRBJ1-1
CDR3: CAWKGQNTEAFF
DNA: TGTGCCTGGAAGGGGCAGAACACTGAAGCTTTCTTT

V: TRBV6-5
D: -
size: -
J: TRBJ2-5
CDR3: CASSYSEGQETQYF
DNA: TGTGCCAGCAGTTATAGTGAGGGTCAAGAGACCCAGTACTTC